This entry lists 25 T cell receptor beta chains sequenced from one sample in a study of cytomegalovirus exposure and HLA in healthy donors. Profiled with immunoSEQ multiplex PCR; TCRdb holds only in-frame clones, not every one. This sample has 230,000 or so clones, with about 86% found just once. Specimen: PBMCs. Source of these receptors: a young woman in good health and CMV-seronegative.

The gene calls are TRBV2 and TRBJ2-7, with 8 positions matching TRBD2. The trim removed 6 bases at V and 2 bases at J, leaving 6 bases unmatched. The length of the CDR3 is 14 residues. Germline V gives CDR1 SNHLY, CDR2 FYNNEI. The CDR3 bases are TGTGCCAGCAGCGGGGGGGTTGGGACCTACGAGCAGTACTTC. It specifies CASSGGVGTYEQYF. Combining the CDR3 with reference TRBV2 and TRBJ2-7 gives the whole variable domain EPEVTQTPSHQVTQMGQEVILRCVPISNHLYFYWYRQILGQKVEFLVSFYNNEISEKSEIFDDQFSVERPDGSNFTLKIRSTKLEDSAMYFCASSGGVGTYEQYFGPGTRLTVT.

This clone was observed a single time. The chain couples TRBV15 to TRBJ2-5; the D gene is possibly TRBD1 (6 bases). V lost 3 bases and J lost 2, with 13 bases in between. Germline CDR1 LNHNV, CDR2 YYDKDF (reference sequence). CDR3 length: 15 residues. The DNA of the CDR3 is TGTGCCACCAGCAGCCCGCTAGGGGGACAAGAGACCCAGTACTTC. This codes for CATSSPLGGQETQYF.

The CDR3 here is CATVLGGGNEQFF. DNA of the CDR3: TGTGCCACCGTACTGGGGGGTGGCAATGAGCAGTTCTTC. This chain joins TRBV28 and TRBJ2-1, with D tentatively TRBD2 (6 bases). Trimming shortened V by 10 bases and J by 6 bases, and 16 bases separated the two germline ends. CDR1 and CDR2 (germline): MDHEN, SYDVKM. This CDR3 is built from 13 residues.

The V call is TRBV4-1, the J call TRBJ2-7; TRBD1 might be the D (6 bases). V dropped 5 bases and J dropped 7 bases, with 18 bases sitting between them. CDR1 and CDR2 (germline): MGHRA, YSYEKL. CDR3 length equals 14 residues. The CDR3 sequence: CASSRGPRGEEQYF. CDR3 nucleotides: TGCGCCAGCAGCAGAGGTCCCAGGGGTGAGGAGCAGTACTTC.

The chain combines TRBV7-9 with TRBJ1-2; no clear D. V lost 2 bases, J lost 3 bases, and 19 bases lay in between. Germline lookup yields CDR1 SEHNR and CDR2 FQNEAQ (reference sequence). The CDR3 spans 17 residues. The CDR3 protein is CASSLILDQSRHYGYTF. The CDR3, as DNA: TGTGCCAGCAGCTTAATCCTTGACCAATCTAGGCACTATGGCTACACCTTC.

The V and J genes are TRBV11-3 and TRBJ2-7; 7 bases map to TRBD2. The germline CDR1 and CDR2 sequences are SGHNT and YENEEA. The junction had 3 bases not matched to a gene; V was cut back by 1 base and J by 3 bases. The CDR3 has 14 residues. Here the CDR3 reads CASSLGPSGYEQYF. As DNA, the CDR3 is TGTGCCAGCAGCTTAGGCCCTAGCGGCTACGAGCAGTACTTC. The whole variable domain, filled in from reference TRBV11-3 and TRBJ2-7, reads EAGVVQSPRYKIIEKKQPVAFWCNPISGHNTLYWYLQNLGQGPELLIRYENEEAVDDSQLPKDRFSAERLKGVDSTLKIQPAELGDSAVYLCASSLGPSGYEQYFGPGTRLTVT.

This clone was seen more than once but under ten times. The rearrangement uses TRBV2 and TRBJ1-5; D is ambiguous. The CDR3 runs 14 residues. CDR1 is SNHLY, CDR2 FYNNEI, per germline. V lost 5 bases to trimming and J lost 5 bases, with 13 bases between them. DNA for the CDR3: TGTGCCAGCAGTAATCCCGTCGGGGATCAGCCCCAGCATTTT. Residues: CASSNPVGDQPQHF.

This clone has only one observation. The chain recombines TRBV2 with TRBJ2-7; 14 nucleotides agree with TRBD2. Trimming took 6 bases from V and 9 from J; bases not matched to a gene: 10. The CDR3 is 15 amino acids. Germline V lookup: CDR1 SNHLY, CDR2 FYNNEI. The CDR3 nucleotides are TGTGCCAGCAGGGGACTAGCGGGAGTTACTTTTCGGCAGTACTTC. It codes for CASRGLAGVTFRQYF.

The chain employs TRBV9 and TRBJ2-7; 9 bases line up with TRBD2. With 0 bases clipped from V and 3 bases from J, the junction kept 4 bases outside the gene matches. The CDR3 covers 15 residues. Per germline, CDR1 SGDLS and CDR2 YYNGEE. This CDR3 is CASSVDSGSFYEQYF. The CDR3 DNA reads TGTGCCAGCAGCGTAGATAGCGGGAGTTTCTACGAGCAGTACTTC. Complete variable domain (other parts from reference TRBV9 and TRBJ2-7): DSGVTQTPKHLITATGQRVTLRCSPRSGDLSVYWYQQSLDQGLQFLIQYYNGEERAKGNILERFSAQQFPDLHSELNLSSLELGDSALYFCASSVDSGSFYEQYFGPGTRLTVT.

This chain joins TRBV5-6 and TRBJ2-3, with D unclear. The CDR3 covers 16 residues. Germline V CDR1 and CDR2: SGHDT, YYEEEE. Trimming took off 2 bases at V and 0 bases at J, with 13 bases between the two ends. The CDR3 reads CASSFSQYYSTDTQYF. The CDR3 nucleotides read TGTGCCAGCAGCTTCTCCCAGTACTATAGCACAGATACGCAGTATTTT.

The genes are TRBV19 and TRBJ2-7; TRBD2 might be the D (5 bases). Trimming took 7 bases from V and 7 from J, leaving 11 bases between them. CDR3 length equals 11 residues. Germline assignment: CDR1 LNHDA and CDR2 SQIVND (reference sequence). CDR3 sequence reads: CASKARDEQYF. The DNA for the CDR3 is TGTGCCAGTAAGGCGAGGGATGAGCAGTACTTC.

The J gene is TRBJ2-7, the V gene TRBV29-1, with 9 bases fitting TRBD2. Trimming cost V 5 bases and J 0 bases; bases outside gene matches: 11. The CDR3 has 16 residues. CDR1 is SQVTM, CDR2 ANQGSEA, per germline. CDR3 nucleotides: TGCAGCGTTAGAGAGCGGGAGGCAGTACGCTCCTACGAGCAGTACTTC. It translates to CSVREREAVRSYEQYF.

The chain combines TRBV28 with TRBJ2-1; tentative D call: TRBD2 (6 bases). V shed 7 bases and J shed 0 bases, with 10 bases lying between them. The germline gives CDR1 MDHEN, CDR2 SYDVKM. CDR3 length equals 14 residues. The CDR3 loop reads CASTGTASYNEQFF. DNA of the CDR3: TGTGCCAGCACCGGGACTGCCTCCTACAATGAGCAGTTCTTC.

V is TRBV7-9 and J is TRBJ2-7; 11 bases fit TRBD2. This CDR3 comprises 19 residues. After removal of 4 bases from V and 1 base from J, the junction contained 15 bases not matched to a gene. Germline CDR1 is SEHNR and CDR2 is FQNEAQ (reference sequence). CDR3 residues: CASSSGEASGRKGSYEQYF. Here the CDR3 DNA reads TGTGCCAGCAGCTCCGGCGAGGCTAGCGGGAGGAAAGGGTCCTACGAGCAGTACTTC.

This chain uses TRBV2 with TRBJ2-7; 7 bases are a match to TRBD1. Looked up from germline, CDR1 is SNHLY and CDR2 is FYNNEI. CDR3 length: 15 amino acids. Trimming took 5 bases from V and 0 from J; bases not matched to a gene: 7. The CDR3 nucleotides are TGTGCCAGCAGTTCCACAGGGGCGAACTCCTACGAGCAGTACTTC. It encodes CASSSTGANSYEQYF.

This clone was seen a handful of times. The rearrangement uses TRBV4-2 and TRBJ1-5; D uncertain. CDR1 and CDR2 (germline): LGHNA, YNFKEQ. The CDR3 consists of 14 residues. V lost 0 bases and J 1 base, leaving 4 bases between the germline ends. The CDR3 nucleotides are TGTGCCAGCAGCCAAGAGTCAAGCAATCAGCCCCAGCATTTT. Amino acids: CASSQESSNQPQHF.

The chain has TRBV19 and TRBJ1-5; TRBD1 might be the D (5 bases). Germline V gene data show CDR1 as LNHDA and CDR2 as SQIVND (reference sequence). The CDR3 is 14 amino acids. The V and J ends lost 5 bases and 9 bases respectively, with 17 bases between them. The CDR3 is CASSAPVREGPQHF. CDR3 nucleotide sequence: TGTGCCAGTAGTGCCCCCGTCAGGGAGGGGCCCCAGCATTTT. The full variable domain, with the rest looked up from reference TRBV19 and TRBJ1-5, is DGGITQSPKYLFRKEGQNVTLSCEQNLNHDAMYWYRQDPGQGLRLIYYSQIVNDFQKGDIAEGYSVSREKKESFPLTVTSAQKNPTAFYLCASSAPVREGPQHFGDGTRLSIL.

This chain links TRBV18 with TRBJ2-1; the match to TRBD1 covers 9 bases. V shed 5 bases, J shed 4 bases, and the junction held 3 bases outside the gene matches. The CDR3 covers 14 residues. Germline assignment: CDR1 KGHSH and CDR2 LQKENI. The CDR3 reads CASSRDREYNEQFF. CDR3 DNA sequence: TGTGCCAGCTCAAGGGACAGGGAGTACAATGAGCAGTTCTTC.

DNA for the CDR3: TGTGCTAGTGGCCCGGAAGCAGGGGAATCAGCAGATACGCAGTATTTT. It codes for CASGPEAGESADTQYF. The V and J genes are TRBV12-5 and TRBJ2-3; a possible D gene is TRBD1 (6 bases). The V and J ends lost 6 bases and 4 bases respectively, with 20 bases between them. This CDR3 contains 16 residues. CDR1 and CDR2 (germline): LGHNT, FRNRAP. The full variable domain, its missing parts supplied by reference TRBV12-5 and TRBJ2-3, is DARVTQTPRHKVTEMGQEVTMRCQPILGHNTVFWYRQTMMQGLELLAYFRNRAPLDDSGMPKDRFSAEMPDATLATLKIQPSEPRDSAVYFCASGPEAGESADTQYFGPGTRLTVL.

V is TRBV27 and J is TRBJ2-5; 8 nucleotides line up with TRBD1. The ends lost 4 bases at V and 7 bases at J; junction bases unmatched: 8. The CDR3 length is 14 residues. Per the germline V gene, CDR1 is MNHEY and CDR2 is SMNVEV (reference sequence). The CDR3 DNA follows: TGTGCCAGCAGTTCCCCGGACAGGGCTGGGACCCAGTACTTC. Protein sequence: CASSSPDRAGTQYF.

This rearrangement joins TRBV2 to TRBJ2-3; 7 nucleotides agree with TRBD2. V lost 7 bases, J lost 0 bases, and 7 bases stayed unmatched. CDR1 and CDR2 (germline): SNHLY, FYNNEI. This CDR3 is built from 15 residues. The CDR3 protein is CASNRLAVSTDTQYF. The CDR3 nucleotides are TGTGCCAGCAATAGGCTAGCGGTGAGCACAGATACGCAGTATTTT.

This chain joins TRBV7-3 and TRBJ1-1; 8 positions agree with TRBD1. V lost 5 bases, J lost 1 base, and 9 bases stayed unmatched. The CDR3 has 16 amino acids. Germline V gene sequence: CDR1 SGHTA, CDR2 FQGTGA. CDR3 residues: CASSPGTGNQNTEAFF. In nucleotides, the CDR3 is TGTGCCAGCAGCCCCGGGACAGGTAACCAGAACACTGAAGCTTTCTTT.

The V gene is TRBV5-1, the J gene TRBJ2-1, with 14 nucleotides matching TRBD2. Trimming removed 4 bases from V and 5 bases from J; junction bases left unmatched: 11. CDR1 and CDR2 (germline): SGHRS, YFSETQ. This CDR3 contains 18 residues. Written as DNA, the CDR3 is TGCGCCAGCAGCAGACTAGCGGGAGGGGTCCTTAACGACAATGAGCAGTTCTTC. This translates into CASSRLAGGVLNDNEQFF.

This clone came up once. The chain employs TRBV7-9 and TRBJ2-3; TRBD2 agrees at 7 bases. This CDR3 region has 16 residues. J lost 3 bases, V lost 5 bases, and 11 bases had no gene match. Per germline, CDR1 SEHNR and CDR2 FQNEAQ (reference sequence). CDR3 region: CASSPPRGAGTDTQYF. Written as DNA, the CDR3 is TGTGCCAGCAGCCCACCCCGTGGAGCGGGGACAGATACGCAGTATTTT.

CDR3 coding DNA: TGTGCCAGCAGTTACCGACAAAGAATTAACTATGGCTACACCTTC. It codes for CASSYRQRINYGYTF. The J gene is TRBJ1-2, the V gene TRBV6-6, with no clear D. The CDR3 spans 15 residues. CDR1 and CDR2 from the germline V gene are MNHNY and SVGAGI (reference sequence). V lost 2 bases, J lost 1 base, and 11 bases lay in between.